The rows below give T cell receptor beta chains drawn from one sample of a study of cytomegalovirus exposure and HLA in healthy donors. Using immunoSEQ multiplex PCR, the repertoire was profiled, and TCRdb retains in-frame clones only, with some absent. The sample lists about 170,000 clones; approximately 87% were seen once. Sequenced sample: PBMCs. The receptors originated from a woman aged 25-40 years in good health and CMV-seronegative. CDR3s include the opening cysteine and the closing phenylalanine or tryptophan. The D gene is left open where the match is weak. A clone size is listed for some rows: how often the clone was seen (once, few, many), or a class if it is expanded.

V: TRBV10-3
D: TRBD1
size: .
J: TRBJ2-7
DNA: TGTGCCATCAGTGACCCGGGACAGGGGCAACGTTACGGGCAGTACTTC
CDR3: CAISDPGQGQRYGQYF

V: TRBV11-2
D: TRBD1
size: .
J: TRBJ2-1
DNA: TGTGCCAGCAGCACGTGGACAGGGCAAAGCAAGCTCGCATACAATGAGCAGTTCTTC
CDR3: CASSTWTGQSKLAYNEQFF

V: TRBV5-4
D: .
size: once
J: TRBJ2-7
DNA: TGTGCCAGCAGCTCCTCCCGAGGAATTTACGAGCAGTACTTC
CDR3: CASSSSRGIYEQYF

V: TRBV6-8
D: TRBD1
size: .
J: TRBJ1-5
DNA: TGTGCCAGCAGTTCGGGAGACAGGGGGCACAGCAATCAGCCCCAGCATTTT
CDR3: CASSSGDRGHSNQPQHF

V: TRBV29-1
D: .
size: .
J: TRBJ2-5
DNA: TGCAGCGGCCGCTCGGGGTACCAAGAGACCCAGTACTTC
CDR3: CSGRSGYQETQYF

V: TRBV30
D: TRBD1
size: .
J: TRBJ2-5
DNA: TGTGCCTGGAGTTTCACAGGGGGCTCGTTGGAGACCCAGTACTTC
CDR3: CAWSFTGGSLETQYF

V: TRBV9
D: TRBD2
size: .
J: TRBJ2-7
DNA: TGTGCCAGCAGCTTTCGGGGGGGGGACGAGCAGTACTTC
CDR3: CASSFRGGDEQYF

V: TRBV5-4
D: .
size: once
J: TRBJ1-1
DNA: TGTGCCAGCAGCTTGCTGGGCACGAACACTGAAGCTTTCTTT
CDR3: CASSLLGTNTEAFF

V: TRBV7-9
D: TRBD1
size: .
J: TRBJ1-1
DNA: TGTGCCAGCAGCCCACAGGGGAAGGGAATGAACACTGAAGCTTTCTTT
CDR3: CASSPQGKGMNTEAFF

V: TRBV20-1
D: TRBD2
size: .
J: TRBJ2-1
DNA: TGCAGTGCTGGACTAGCGAATGAGCAGTTCTTC
CDR3: CSAGLANEQFF

V: TRBV6-1
D: TRBD2
size: few
J: TRBJ2-1
DNA: TGTGCCAGCAGTGAATCCAGCGGGGAGTACAATGAGCAGTTCTTC
CDR3: CASSESSGEYNEQFF

V: TRBV4-1
D: TRBD2
size: .
J: TRBJ2-2
DNA: TGCGCCAGCAGCCCCATAGCGGGGACTAACACCGGGGAGCTGTTTTTT
CDR3: CASSPIAGTNTGELFF

V: TRBV13
D: TRBD1
size: .
J: TRBJ2-5
DNA: TGTGCCGAGACGGGGGCCCGGACAGGGACATGGGAGACCCAGTACTTC
CDR3: CAETGARTGTWETQYF

V: TRBV30
D: .
size: .
J: TRBJ2-6
DNA: TGTGCCTGGAGTAACTCGGTTGTGGTCAACGTCCTGACTTTC
CDR3: CAWSNSVVVNVLTF

V: TRBV9
D: .
size: .
J: TRBJ1-6
DNA: TGTGCCAGCAGCCCCCGGGGAGGGACAAATTCACCCCTCCACTTT
CDR3: CASSPRGGTNSPLHF

V: TRBV20-1
D: .
size: .
J: TRBJ2-3
DNA: TGCAGTGCCCGAACAGTGGATACGCAGTATTTT
CDR3: CSARTVDTQYF

V: TRBV6-6
D: .
size: .
J: TRBJ1-1
DNA: TGTGCCAGCAGTTTCGCAGGGAACACTGAAGCTTTCTTT
CDR3: CASSFAGNTEAFF

V: TRBV6-1
D: TRBD1
size: .
J: TRBJ1-1
DNA: TGTGCCAGCAGTACTAACAACAGGGGCGGTTTCTTT
CDR3: CASSTNNRGGFF

V: TRBV23-1
D: .
size: few
J: TRBJ1-2
DNA: TGCGCCAGCAGTCAACGTCGTCGGCGGGAAACTAACTATGGCTACACCTTC
CDR3: CASSQRRRRETNYGYTF

V: TRBV6-1
D: .
size: .
J: TRBJ1-3
DNA: TGTGCCAGCAGTGACCAACAGAGAACGCGAAACACCATATATTTT
CDR3: CASSDQQRTRNTIYF

V: TRBV10-2
D: .
size: .
J: TRBJ1-1
DNA: TGCGCCAGCAGTGTAACTCGACGGAGTGAAGCTTTCTTT
CDR3: CASSVTRRSEAFF

V: TRBV7-9
D: .
size: .
J: TRBJ2-1
DNA: TGTGCCAGCAGCTTATTGTTACAGGAAGACAATGAGCAGTTCTTC
CDR3: CASSLLLQEDNEQFF

V: TRBV5-1
D: .
size: .
J: TRBJ1-2
DNA: TGCGCCAGCAGCGCCTCGGGGGGGGCGCCTAATGGCTACACCTTC
CDR3: CASSASGGAPNGYTF

V: TRBV5-8
D: TRBD1
size: once
J: TRBJ2-5
DNA: TGTGCCAGCAGCTTTCCAGGGGGAGAGACCCAGTACTTC
CDR3: CASSFPGGETQYF

V: TRBV27
D: .
size: .
J: TRBJ1-1
DNA: TGTGCCAGCAGGCGTCTGAATCAGGGGAACACTGAAGCTTTCTTT
CDR3: CASRRLNQGNTEAFF

V: TRBV10-2
D: TRBD1
size: .
J: TRBJ1-3
DNA: TGCGCCAGCAGCCGGGACAGGGGCGCTGGAAACACCATATATTTT
CDR3: CASSRDRGAGNTIYF

V: TRBV29-1
D: .
size: .
J: TRBJ2-7
DNA: TGCAGCGTTGCTTCGCTGGGCTCCGAGCAGTACTTC
CDR3: CSVASLGSEQYF

V: TRBV5-1
D: TRBD1
size: .
J: TRBJ1-2
DNA: TGCGCCAGCAGCCCCGGGACAGGGGGCGGAGATGGCTACACCTTC
CDR3: CASSPGTGGGDGYTF

V: TRBV27
D: .
size: .
J: TRBJ2-7
DNA: TGTGCCAGCAGCCTAACAGGGATCGAGCAGTACTTC
CDR3: CASSLTGIEQYF

V: TRBV30
D: .
size: .
J: TRBJ2-5
DNA: TGTGCCTGGAGTGAGGCGGGGCTCGGGGAGACCCAGTACTTC
CDR3: CAWSEAGLGETQYF

V: TRBV9
D: .
size: .
J: TRBJ1-5
DNA: TGTGCCAGCTCCACAGAGGGCAGTATCAATCAGCCCCAGCATTTT
CDR3: CASSTEGSINQPQHF

V: TRBV5-6
D: .
size: .
J: TRBJ1-6
DNA: TGTGCCAGTACGGACGGGATGAGCTCCTATAATTCACCCCTCCACTTT
CDR3: CASTDGMSSYNSPLHF

V: TRBV2
D: TRBD1
size: .
J: TRBJ2-1
DNA: TGTGCCAGCAGTGAATTGGGACAGGGTTACAATGAGCAGTTCTTC
CDR3: CASSELGQGYNEQFF

V: TRBV5-6
D: TRBD2
size: .
J: TRBJ2-1
DNA: TGTGCCAGCAGCTTGCGGGGGGGCTATGAGCAGTTCTTC
CDR3: CASSLRGGYEQFF

V: TRBV6-1
D: .
size: .
J: TRBJ2-1
DNA: TGTGCCAGCAGTGAAATCCGGGGTGAGCAGTTCTTC
CDR3: CASSEIRGEQFF

V: TRBV7-6
D: .
size: .
J: TRBJ1-1
DNA: TGTGCCAGCAGCTTATACCCCGAGAGTGAAGCTTTCTTT
CDR3: CASSLYPESEAFF

V: TRBV5-1
D: .
size: .
J: TRBJ2-1
DNA: TGCGCCAGCAGCTCCGGCGAGGTGAGCTCCTACAATGAGCAGTTCTTC
CDR3: CASSSGEVSSYNEQFF

V: TRBV4-2
D: .
size: .
J: TRBJ1-3
DNA: TGTGCCAGCAGCCAAGTTCGTACGGGGAATGGAAACACCATATATTTT
CDR3: CASSQVRTGNGNTIYF

V: TRBV5-1
D: TRBD2
size: .
J: TRBJ2-1
DNA: TGCGCCAGCAGCTTGGCTAGCGGGGGGCTAAGGAATGAGCAGTTCTTC
CDR3: CASSLASGGLRNEQFF

V: TRBV7-9
D: .
size: .
J: TRBJ1-1
DNA: TGTGCCAGCAGCTTAGTATCAGGGAACACTGAAGCTTTCTTT
CDR3: CASSLVSGNTEAFF

V: TRBV4-1
D: .
size: .
J: TRBJ2-7
DNA: TGCGCCAGCAGCCAAGCGAGACAGTCCTCCTACGAGCAGTACTTC
CDR3: CASSQARQSSYEQYF

V: TRBV6-5
D: TRBD2
size: once
J: TRBJ2-1
DNA: TGTGCCAGCCGTTCGTCGGCGGGGGGATACAATGAGCAGTTCTTC
CDR3: CASRSSAGGYNEQFF

V: TRBV7-2
D: .
size: .
J: TRBJ2-5
DNA: TGTGCCAGCAGCCGGACGTGGGGGGAGGAGACCCAGTACTTC
CDR3: CASSRTWGEETQYF

V: TRBV11-3
D: .
size: .
J: TRBJ2-3
DNA: TGTGCCAGCAGCCCTGGGGCGGATACGCAGTATTTT
CDR3: CASSPGADTQYF

V: TRBV6-1
D: TRBD1
size: few
J: TRBJ2-1
DNA: TGTGCCACCAAACGAGGGACAGGGTTTAGTAATGAGCAGTTCTTC
CDR3: CATKRGTGFSNEQFF

V: TRBV5-1
D: .
size: few
J: TRBJ1-4
DNA: TGCGCCAGCAGCCAACAGGCGCCTAATGAAAAACTGTTTTTT
CDR3: CASSQQAPNEKLFF

V: TRBV6-5
D: TRBD1
size: .
J: TRBJ1-1
DNA: TGTGCCAGCGGCACAGGGGGCGTGAATTCAGCTTTCTTT
CDR3: CASGTGGVNSAFF

V: TRBV7-2
D: .
size: .
J: TRBJ2-1
DNA: TGTGCCAGCAGCCCATACAACAATGAGCAGTTCTTC
CDR3: CASSPYNNEQFF

V: TRBV4-2
D: .
size: .
J: TRBJ1-4
DNA: TGTGCCAGCAGCCAATTTAGCGGGGCAGGTGAAAAACTGTTTTTT
CDR3: CASSQFSGAGEKLFF

V: TRBV18
D: TRBD1
size: .
J: TRBJ1-1
DNA: TGTGCCAGCTCACGAGTCCCGGGACAGGGACCGAACACTGAAGCTTTCTTT
CDR3: CASSRVPGQGPNTEAFF

V: TRBV10-1
D: .
size: .
J: TRBJ2-3
DNA: TGCGCCAGCAGTGAGGGCAGGCGCCCAGATACGCAGTATTTT
CDR3: CASSEGRRPDTQYF

V: TRBV25-1
D: .
size: .
J: TRBJ1-2
DNA: TGTGCCAGCAGCGAAAATTTACTGTATGGCTACACCTTC
CDR3: CASSENLLYGYTF

V: TRBV2
D: TRBD1
size: .
J: TRBJ2-1
DNA: TGTGCCAGCAGTGAAGGGAGGGGACAGGGTAACTACAATGAGCAGTTCTTC
CDR3: CASSEGRGQGNYNEQFF

V: TRBV18
D: TRBD1
size: .
J: TRBJ2-5
DNA: TGTGCCAGCTCACTCCCCAACAGGGGTTACGAGACCCAGTACTTC
CDR3: CASSLPNRGYETQYF

V: TRBV2
D: .
size: .
J: TRBJ2-5
DNA: TGTGCCAGCGCAGGAGGAGAAGAGACCCAGTACTTC
CDR3: CASAGGEETQYF

V: TRBV13
D: .
size: .
J: TRBJ2-2
DNA: TGTGCCAGCAGCCATAGGAGCGGTTCGAACACCGGGGAGCTGTTTTTT
CDR3: CASSHRSGSNTGELFF

V: TRBV10-2
D: TRBD1
size: once
J: TRBJ2-7
DNA: TGCGCCAGCAGTGAGGGACTGGGACAGGGGATTGAGCAGTACTTC
CDR3: CASSEGLGQGIEQYF

V: TRBV7-9
D: .
size: .
J: TRBJ1-2
DNA: TGTGCCAGCAGCACGTCCAAATACACTAATCTTAACTATGGCTACACCTTC
CDR3: CASSTSKYTNLNYGYTF

V: TRBV10-2
D: .
size: .
J: TRBJ2-7
DNA: TGCGCCAGCAGTGAGTCCGGGGGAATGCGCTACGAGCAGTACTTC
CDR3: CASSESGGMRYEQYF

V: TRBV2
D: TRBD1
size: .
J: TRBJ1-4
DNA: TGTGCCAGCAGTGAAGGACAGGGTTCTTCTGAAAAACTGTTTTTT
CDR3: CASSEGQGSSEKLFF